Below are 7 T cell receptor beta chains sequenced from a single sample in a study of shared clonotypes between healthy human individuals (dated by TCRdb to the early 2020s). Library preparation employed the immunoSEQ multiplex PCR assay. Sourced from immuneACCESS, this table was stored by TCRdb with only in-frame sequences that have V and J called. A share of the clones is absent; for the studies checked, an unresolved V gene accounts for under half, and the remainder has no known explanation. In this sample the table shows a few hundred thousand clones, less than 98% of which occur a single time. The top ten hold 0.055% to 0.07% of the sample. Sequenced sample: naive CD4+ T cells sorted from blood. The cell subset or site label, read with the paper, signifies: CD45RA+ positively selected. These receptors all stem from a woman in her 30s in good health.

The chain combines TRBV11-2 with TRBJ2-7; D gene ambiguous. Germline CDR1 and CDR2: SGHAT and FQNNGV. Between the trimmed V and J ends, which lost 2 bases and 0 bases, there was a span of 2 bases. CDR3 length: 12 amino acids. CDR3 sequence reads: CASSLFSYEQYF. The CDR3 region has the DNA TGTGCCAGCAGCTTATTCTCCTACGAGCAGTACTTC.

This chain joins TRBV11-3 and TRBJ2-5, with 7 nucleotides matching TRBD1. The assigned J gene may be wrong: the sequence end matches TRBJ2-7 better. CDR1 and CDR2 from the germline V gene are SGHNT and YENEEA. This CDR3 spans 16 amino acids. The CDR3: CASSPGGSGTAYEQYF. The CDR3 nucleotides read TGTGCCAGCAGCCCTGGCGGCTCCGGGACAGCCTACGAGCAGTACTTC.

The V gene is TRBV30, the J gene TRBJ2-7; D is possibly TRBD1 (5 bases). V lost 3 bases and J 5 bases, leaving 17 bases between the germline ends. The CDR3 runs 14 residues. In germline, CDR1 is GTSNPN, CDR2 SVGIG (reference sequence). The CDR3 region is CAWRLTRAGHEQYF. The DNA for the CDR3 is TGTGCCTGGAGGCTTACTCGGGCAGGGCACGAGCAGTACTTC.

The V gene is TRBV7-9, the J gene TRBJ2-4, with a weak D call TRBD2 (7 bases). Between the trimmed V and J ends, which lost 7 bases and 0 bases, there was a span of 19 bases. CDR3 size: 17 residues. Looked up from germline, CDR1 is SEHNR and CDR2 is FQNEAQ (reference sequence). CDR3 sequence (DNA): TGTGCCAGCACCCGACGGGGGAGGGGGATAGCCAAAAACATTCAGTACTTC. Translating it yields CASTRRGRGIAKNIQYF.

V gene TRBV2 combines with J gene TRBJ2-5; a possible D gene is TRBD1 (6 bases). The J call may be incorrect, as the DNA end agrees better with TRBJ2-7. From germline, CDR1 is SNHLY and CDR2 FYNNEI. The CDR3 contains 14 residues. CDR3 DNA sequence: TGTGCCAGCATCAAGGACAGCCTTTCCTACGAGCAGTACTTC. Residues: CASIKDSLSYEQYF.

This chain links TRBV7-8 with TRBJ1-4; D possibly corresponds to TRBD1 (5 bases). This CDR3 contains 17 residues. Trimming removed 3 bases from V and 0 bases from J, with 14 bases in between. The germline gives CDR1 SGHVS, CDR2 FQNEAQ. CDR3 in amino acids: CASSLGTGPTTNEKLFF. The CDR3 DNA reads as TGTGCCAGCAGCTTGGGGACGGGACCAACAACTAATGAAAAACTGTTTTTT. The variable domain in full, with the rest retrieved from reference TRBV7-8 and TRBJ1-4, is GAGVSQSPRYKVAKRGQDVALRCDPISGHVSLFWYQQALGQGPEFLTYFQNEAQLDKSGLPSDRFFAERPEGSVSTLKIQRTQQEDSAVYLCASSLGTGPTTNEKLFFGSGTQLSVL.

V gene TRBV5-4 combines with J gene TRBJ2-1; tentatively, D is TRBD1 or TRBD2 (7 bases each). The CDR3 loop spans 14 amino acids. Germline values: CDR1 SGHNT, CDR2 YYREEE (reference sequence). Trimming cost V 5 bases and J 8 bases, with 17 bases left between them. The CDR3 is CASRPDREGHEQFF. The CDR3 DNA reads as TGTGCCAGCAGACCAGACAGGGAGGGCCATGAGCAGTTCTTC.